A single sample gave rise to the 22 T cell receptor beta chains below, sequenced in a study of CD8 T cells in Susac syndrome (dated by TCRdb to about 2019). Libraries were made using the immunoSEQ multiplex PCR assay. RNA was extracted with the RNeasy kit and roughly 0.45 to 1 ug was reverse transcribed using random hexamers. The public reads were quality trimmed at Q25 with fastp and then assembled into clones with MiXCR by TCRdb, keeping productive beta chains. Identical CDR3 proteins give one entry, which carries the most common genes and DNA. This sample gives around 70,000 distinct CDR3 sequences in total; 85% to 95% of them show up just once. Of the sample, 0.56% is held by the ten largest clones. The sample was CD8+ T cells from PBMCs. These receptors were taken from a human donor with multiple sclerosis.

The CDR3 protein is CASSLGEIPYEQYF. The CDR3 nucleotides read TGTGCCAGCAGCTTAGGTGAGATCCCCTACGAGCAGTACTTC. The V and J genes are TRBV7-9 and TRBJ2-7; no clear D gene. The V end was cut by 1 base, the J end by 2 bases, with 9 bases between. Germline-derived CDR1 and CDR2 are SEHNR and FQNEAQ (reference sequence). The CDR3 runs to 14 residues. Supplemented by reference TRBV7-9 and TRBJ2-7, the full variable domain reads DTGVSQNPRHKITKRGQNVTFRCDPISEHNRLYWYRQTLGQGPEFLTYFQNEAQLEKSRLLSDRFSAERPKGSFSTLEIQRTEQGDSAMYLCASSLGEIPYEQYFGPGTRLTVT.

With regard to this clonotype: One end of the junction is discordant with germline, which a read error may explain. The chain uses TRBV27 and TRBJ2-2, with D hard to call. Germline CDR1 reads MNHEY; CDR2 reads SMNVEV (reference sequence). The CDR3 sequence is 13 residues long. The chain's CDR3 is CTSSLGNTGELFF. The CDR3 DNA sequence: TGTACCAGCAGTTTGGGAAACACCGGGGAGCTGTTTTTT.

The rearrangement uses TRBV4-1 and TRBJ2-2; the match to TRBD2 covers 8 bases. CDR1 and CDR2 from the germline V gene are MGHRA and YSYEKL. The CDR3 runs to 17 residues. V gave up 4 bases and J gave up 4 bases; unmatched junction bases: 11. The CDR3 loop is CASSLASGSSVTGELFF. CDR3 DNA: TGCGCCAGCAGCCTCGCGAGCGGGAGTTCTGTCACCGGGGAGCTGTTTTTT.

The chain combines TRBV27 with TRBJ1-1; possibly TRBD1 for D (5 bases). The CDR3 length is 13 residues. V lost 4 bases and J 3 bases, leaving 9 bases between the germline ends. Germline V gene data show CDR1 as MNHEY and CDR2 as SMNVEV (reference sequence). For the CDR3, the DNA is TGTGCCAGCAGTTGGACAACGGACACTGAAGCTTTCTTT. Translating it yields CASSWTTDTEAFF.

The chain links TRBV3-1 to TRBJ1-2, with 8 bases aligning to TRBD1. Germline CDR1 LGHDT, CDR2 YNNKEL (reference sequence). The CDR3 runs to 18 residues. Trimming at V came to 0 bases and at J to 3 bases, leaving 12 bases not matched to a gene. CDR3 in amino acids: CASSQEVDRAGFDYGYTF. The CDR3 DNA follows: TGTGCCAGCAGCCAAGAAGTGGACAGGGCAGGATTCGACTATGGCTACACCTTC.

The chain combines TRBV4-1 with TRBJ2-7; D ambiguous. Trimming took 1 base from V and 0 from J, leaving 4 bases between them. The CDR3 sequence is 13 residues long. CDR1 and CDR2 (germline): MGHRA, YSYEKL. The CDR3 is CASSQGGSYEQYF. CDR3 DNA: TGCGCCAGCAGCCAAGGCGGCTCCTACGAGCAGTACTTC.

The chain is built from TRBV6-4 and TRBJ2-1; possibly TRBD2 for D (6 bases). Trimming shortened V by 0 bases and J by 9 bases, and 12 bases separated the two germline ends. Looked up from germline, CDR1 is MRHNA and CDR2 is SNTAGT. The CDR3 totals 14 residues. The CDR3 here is CASSDSNGGSEQFF. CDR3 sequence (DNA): TGTGCCAGCAGTGACTCTAATGGGGGGAGTGAGCAGTTCTTC.

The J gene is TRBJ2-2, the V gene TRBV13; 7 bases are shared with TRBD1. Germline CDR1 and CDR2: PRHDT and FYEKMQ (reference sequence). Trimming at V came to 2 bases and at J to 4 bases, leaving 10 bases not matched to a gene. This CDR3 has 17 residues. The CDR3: CASSLPPDRATTGELFF. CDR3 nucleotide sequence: TGTGCCAGCAGCTTACCCCCCGACAGGGCTACCACCGGGGAGCTGTTTTTT.

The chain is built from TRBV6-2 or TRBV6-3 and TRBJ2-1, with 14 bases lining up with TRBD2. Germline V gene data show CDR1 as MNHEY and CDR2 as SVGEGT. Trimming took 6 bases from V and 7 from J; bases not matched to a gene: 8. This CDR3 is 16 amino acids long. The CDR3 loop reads CASRRLAGGKENEQFF. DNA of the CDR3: TGTGCCAGCAGGAGACTAGCGGGGGGGAAAGAGAATGAGCAGTTCTTC.

The CDR3 sequence: CASTVTGNYYEQYF. CDR3 in DNA: TGTGCCAGCACCGTGACAGGGAATTACTACGAGCAGTACTTC. The chain is built from TRBV28 and TRBJ2-7; 7 bases line up with TRBD1. The V gene end was trimmed by 7 bases and the J gene end by 3 bases; junction bases not matched to a gene: 9. Per the germline V gene, CDR1 is MDHEN and CDR2 is SYDVKM. The CDR3 length is 14 residues.

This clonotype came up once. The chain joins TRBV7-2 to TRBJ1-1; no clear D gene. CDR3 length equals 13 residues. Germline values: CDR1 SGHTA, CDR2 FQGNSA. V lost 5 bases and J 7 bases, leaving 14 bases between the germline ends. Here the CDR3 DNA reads TGTGCCAGCAGCCCGGAATCAGAGTATGAAGCTTTCTTT. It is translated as CASSPESEYEAFF.

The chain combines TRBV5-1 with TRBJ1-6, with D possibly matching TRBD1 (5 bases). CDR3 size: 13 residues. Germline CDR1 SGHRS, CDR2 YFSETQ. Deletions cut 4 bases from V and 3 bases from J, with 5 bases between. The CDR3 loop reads CASSQGYNSPLHF. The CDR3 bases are TGCGCCAGCAGCCAGGGCTATAATTCACCCCTCCACTTT. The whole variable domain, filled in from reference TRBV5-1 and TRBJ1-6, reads KAGVTQTPRYLIKTRGQQVTLSCSPISGHRSVSWYQQTPGQGLQFLFEYFSETQRNKGNFPGRFSGRQFSNSRSEMNVSTLELGDSALYLCASSQGYNSPLHFGNGTRLTVT.

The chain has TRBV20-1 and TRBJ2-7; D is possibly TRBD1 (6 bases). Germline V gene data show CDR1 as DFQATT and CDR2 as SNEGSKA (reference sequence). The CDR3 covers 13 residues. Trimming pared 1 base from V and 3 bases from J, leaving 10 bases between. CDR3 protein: CSARAVRGYEQYF. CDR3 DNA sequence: TGCAGTGCTAGAGCCGTCAGGGGCTACGAGCAGTACTTC.

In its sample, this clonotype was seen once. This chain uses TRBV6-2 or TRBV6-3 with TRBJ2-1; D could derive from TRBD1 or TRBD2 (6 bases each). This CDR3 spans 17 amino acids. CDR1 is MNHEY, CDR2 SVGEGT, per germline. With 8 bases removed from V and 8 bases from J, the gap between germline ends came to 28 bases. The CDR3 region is CASSRRDLTIWGHEQFF. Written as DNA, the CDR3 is TGTGCCAGCTCTCGGAGGGACCTAACAATTTGGGGGCATGAGCAGTTCTTC.

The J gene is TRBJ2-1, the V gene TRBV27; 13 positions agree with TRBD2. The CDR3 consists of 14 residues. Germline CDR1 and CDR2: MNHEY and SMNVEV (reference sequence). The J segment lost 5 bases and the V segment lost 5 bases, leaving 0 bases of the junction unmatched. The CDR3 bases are TGTGCCAGCAGTGGACTAGCGGGGGACAATGAGCAGTTCTTC. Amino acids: CASSGLAGDNEQFF.

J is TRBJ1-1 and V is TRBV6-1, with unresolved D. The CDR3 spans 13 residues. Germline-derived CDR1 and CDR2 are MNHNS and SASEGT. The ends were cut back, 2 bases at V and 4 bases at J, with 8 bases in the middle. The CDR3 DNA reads TGTGCCAGCAGTGAACTTCTGAGCACTGAAGCTTTCTTT. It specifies CASSELLSTEAFF.

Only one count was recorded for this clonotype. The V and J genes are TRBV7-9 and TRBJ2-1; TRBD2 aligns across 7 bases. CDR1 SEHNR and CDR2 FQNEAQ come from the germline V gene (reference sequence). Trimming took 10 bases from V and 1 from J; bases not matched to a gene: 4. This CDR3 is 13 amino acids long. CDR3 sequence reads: CAKGGSSYNEQFF. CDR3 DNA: TGTGCCAAGGGCGGGAGTTCCTACAATGAGCAGTTCTTC.

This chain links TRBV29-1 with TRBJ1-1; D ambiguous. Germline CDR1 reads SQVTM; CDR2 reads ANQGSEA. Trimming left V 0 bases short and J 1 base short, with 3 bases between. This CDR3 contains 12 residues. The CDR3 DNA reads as TGCAGCGTTGAAGAGCCGAACACTGAAGCTTTCTTT. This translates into CSVEEPNTEAFF.

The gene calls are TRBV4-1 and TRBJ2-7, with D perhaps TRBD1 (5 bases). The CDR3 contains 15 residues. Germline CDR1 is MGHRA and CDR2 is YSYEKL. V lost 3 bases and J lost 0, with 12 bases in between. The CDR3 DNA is TGCGCCAGCAGCCAGGCTAGGGGTAGCTCCTACGAGCAGTACTTC. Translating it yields CASSQARGSSYEQYF.

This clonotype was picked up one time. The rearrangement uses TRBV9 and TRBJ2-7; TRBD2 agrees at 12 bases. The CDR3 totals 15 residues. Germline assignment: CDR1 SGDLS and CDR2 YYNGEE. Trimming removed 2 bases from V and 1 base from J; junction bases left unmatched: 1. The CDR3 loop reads CASSVGTSGSYEQYF. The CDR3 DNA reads TGTGCCAGCAGCGTGGGGACTAGCGGGTCCTACGAGCAGTACTTC.

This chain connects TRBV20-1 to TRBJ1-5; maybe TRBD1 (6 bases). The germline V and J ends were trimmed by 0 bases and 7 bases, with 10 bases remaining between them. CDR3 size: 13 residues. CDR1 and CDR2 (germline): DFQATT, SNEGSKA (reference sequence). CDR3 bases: TGCAGTGCTAGAGATCCGCAGGGGCAGCCCCAGCATTTT. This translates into CSARDPQGQPQHF.

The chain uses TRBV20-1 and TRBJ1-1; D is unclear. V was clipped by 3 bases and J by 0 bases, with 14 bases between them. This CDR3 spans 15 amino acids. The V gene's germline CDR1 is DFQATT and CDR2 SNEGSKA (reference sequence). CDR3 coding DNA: TGCAGTGCTAGCTCTCCAAAGGATATGAACACTGAAGCTTTCTTT. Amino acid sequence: CSASSPKDMNTEAFF.